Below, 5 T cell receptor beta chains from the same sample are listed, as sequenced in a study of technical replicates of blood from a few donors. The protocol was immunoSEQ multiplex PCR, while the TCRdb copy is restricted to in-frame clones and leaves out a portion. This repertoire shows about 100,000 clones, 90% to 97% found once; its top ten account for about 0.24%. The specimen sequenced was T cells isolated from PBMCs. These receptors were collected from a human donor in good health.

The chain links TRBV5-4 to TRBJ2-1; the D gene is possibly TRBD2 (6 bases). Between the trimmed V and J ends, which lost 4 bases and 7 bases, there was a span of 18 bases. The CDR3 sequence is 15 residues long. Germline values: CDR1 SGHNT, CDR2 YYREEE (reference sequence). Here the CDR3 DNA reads TGTGCCAGCAGCATTAGCGGAGCCAGTAGTAATGAGCAGTTCTTC. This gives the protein CASSISGASSNEQFF.

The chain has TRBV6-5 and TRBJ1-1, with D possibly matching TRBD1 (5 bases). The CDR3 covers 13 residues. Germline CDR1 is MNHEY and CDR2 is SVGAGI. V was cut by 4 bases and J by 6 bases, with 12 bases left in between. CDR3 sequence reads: CASSSPRVPEAFF. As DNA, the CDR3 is TGTGCCAGCAGTTCTCCCAGGGTTCCTGAAGCTTTCTTT.

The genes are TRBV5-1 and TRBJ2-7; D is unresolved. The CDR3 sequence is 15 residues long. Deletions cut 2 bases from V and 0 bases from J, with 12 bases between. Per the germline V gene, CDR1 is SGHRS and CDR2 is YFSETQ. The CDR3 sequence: CASSFGFSSSYEQYF. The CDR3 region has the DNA TGCGCCAGCAGCTTCGGGTTCTCAAGCTCCTACGAGCAGTACTTC. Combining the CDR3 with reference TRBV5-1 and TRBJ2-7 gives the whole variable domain KAGVTQTPRYLIKTRGQQVTLSCSPISGHRSVSWYQQTPGQGLQFLFEYFSETQRNKGNFPGRFSGRQFSNSRSEMNVSTLELGDSALYLCASSFGFSSSYEQYFGPGTRLTVT.

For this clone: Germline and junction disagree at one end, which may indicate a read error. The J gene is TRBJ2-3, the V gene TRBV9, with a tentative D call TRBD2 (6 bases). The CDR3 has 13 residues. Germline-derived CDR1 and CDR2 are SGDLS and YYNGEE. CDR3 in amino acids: CASSKRASERLGF. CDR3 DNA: TGTGCCAGCAGCAAAAGGGCTAGCGAGCGTTTGGGTTTT. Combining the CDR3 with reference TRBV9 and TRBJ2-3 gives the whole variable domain DSGVTQTPKHLITATGQRVTLRCSPRSGDLSVYWYQQSLDQGLQFLIQYYNGEERAKGNILERFSAQQFPDLHSELNLSSLELGDSALYFCASSKRASERLGFGPGTRLTVL.

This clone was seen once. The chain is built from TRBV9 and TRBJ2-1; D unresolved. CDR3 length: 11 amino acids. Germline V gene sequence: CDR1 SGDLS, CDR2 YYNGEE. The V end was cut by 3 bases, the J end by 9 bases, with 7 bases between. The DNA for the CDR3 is TGTGCCAGCAGCGGTAATGTTGAGCAGTTCTTC. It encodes CASSGNVEQFF.